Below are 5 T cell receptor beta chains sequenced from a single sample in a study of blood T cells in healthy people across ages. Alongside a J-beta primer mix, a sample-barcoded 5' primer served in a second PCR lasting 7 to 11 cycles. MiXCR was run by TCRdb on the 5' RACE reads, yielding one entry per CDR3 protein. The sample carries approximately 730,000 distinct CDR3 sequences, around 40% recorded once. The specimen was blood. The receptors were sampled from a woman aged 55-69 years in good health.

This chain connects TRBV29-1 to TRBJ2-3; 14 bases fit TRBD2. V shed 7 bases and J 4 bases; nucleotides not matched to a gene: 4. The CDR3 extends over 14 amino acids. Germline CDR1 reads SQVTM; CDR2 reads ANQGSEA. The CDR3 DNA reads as TGCAGCGCCCTGACTAGCGGGAGGGCAGATACGCAGTATTTT. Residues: CSALTSGRADTQYF.

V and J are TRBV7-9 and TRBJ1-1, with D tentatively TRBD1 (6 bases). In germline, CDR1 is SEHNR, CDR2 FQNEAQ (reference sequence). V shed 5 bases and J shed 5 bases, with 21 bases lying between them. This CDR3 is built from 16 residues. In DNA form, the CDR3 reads TGTGCCAGCAGCCGGCAGGCGGGGGGGCAGAGGACTGAAGCTTTCTTT. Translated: CASSRQAGGQRTEAFF.

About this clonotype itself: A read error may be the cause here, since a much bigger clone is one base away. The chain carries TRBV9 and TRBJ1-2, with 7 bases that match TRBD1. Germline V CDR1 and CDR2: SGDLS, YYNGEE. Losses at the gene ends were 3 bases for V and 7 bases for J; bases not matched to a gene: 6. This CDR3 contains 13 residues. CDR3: CASSGTGEGGYTF. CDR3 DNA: TGTGCCAGCAGCGGAACAGGGGAGGGTGGCTACACCTTC.

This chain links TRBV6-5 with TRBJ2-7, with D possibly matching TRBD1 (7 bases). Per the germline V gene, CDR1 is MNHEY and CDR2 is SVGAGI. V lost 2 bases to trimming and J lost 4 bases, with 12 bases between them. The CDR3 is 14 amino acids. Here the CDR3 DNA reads TGTGCCAGCAGTTACAGTGCGGGACAGTACGAGCAGTACTTC. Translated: CASSYSAGQYEQYF.

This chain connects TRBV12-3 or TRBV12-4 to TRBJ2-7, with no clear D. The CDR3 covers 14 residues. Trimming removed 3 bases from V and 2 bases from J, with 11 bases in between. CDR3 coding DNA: TGTGCCAGCAGTTTTTTGTTGACCACCTACGAGCAGTACTTC. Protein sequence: CASSFLLTTYEQYF.